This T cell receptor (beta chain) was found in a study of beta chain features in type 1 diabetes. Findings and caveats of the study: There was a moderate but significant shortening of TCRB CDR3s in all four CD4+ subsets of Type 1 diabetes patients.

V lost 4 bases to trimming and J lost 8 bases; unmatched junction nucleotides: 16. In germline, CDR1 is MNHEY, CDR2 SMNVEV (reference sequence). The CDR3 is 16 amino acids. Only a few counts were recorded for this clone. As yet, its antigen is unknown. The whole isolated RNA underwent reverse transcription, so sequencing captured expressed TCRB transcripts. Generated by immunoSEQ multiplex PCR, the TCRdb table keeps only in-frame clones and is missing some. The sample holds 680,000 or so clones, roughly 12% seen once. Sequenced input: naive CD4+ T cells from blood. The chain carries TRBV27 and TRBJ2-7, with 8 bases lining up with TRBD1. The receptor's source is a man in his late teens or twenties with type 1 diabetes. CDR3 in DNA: TGTGCCAGCAGTTCCCCGACAGGGGATGGCCTACGGAAGCAGTACTTC. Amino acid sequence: CASSSPTGDGLRKQYF.